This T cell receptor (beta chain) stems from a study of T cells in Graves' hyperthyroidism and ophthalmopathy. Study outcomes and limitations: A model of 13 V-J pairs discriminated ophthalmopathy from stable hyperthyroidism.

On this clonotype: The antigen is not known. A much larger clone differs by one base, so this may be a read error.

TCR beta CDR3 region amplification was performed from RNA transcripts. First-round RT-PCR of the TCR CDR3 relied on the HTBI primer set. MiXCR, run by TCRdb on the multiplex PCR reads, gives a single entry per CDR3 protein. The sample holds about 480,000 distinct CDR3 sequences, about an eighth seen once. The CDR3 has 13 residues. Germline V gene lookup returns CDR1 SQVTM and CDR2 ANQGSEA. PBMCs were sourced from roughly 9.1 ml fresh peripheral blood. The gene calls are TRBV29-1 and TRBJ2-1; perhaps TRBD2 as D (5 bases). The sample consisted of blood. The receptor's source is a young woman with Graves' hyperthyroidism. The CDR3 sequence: CSVSRRAYDEQFF. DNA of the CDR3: TGCAGCGTTTCTCGGCGGGCCTACGATGAGCAGTTCTTC.